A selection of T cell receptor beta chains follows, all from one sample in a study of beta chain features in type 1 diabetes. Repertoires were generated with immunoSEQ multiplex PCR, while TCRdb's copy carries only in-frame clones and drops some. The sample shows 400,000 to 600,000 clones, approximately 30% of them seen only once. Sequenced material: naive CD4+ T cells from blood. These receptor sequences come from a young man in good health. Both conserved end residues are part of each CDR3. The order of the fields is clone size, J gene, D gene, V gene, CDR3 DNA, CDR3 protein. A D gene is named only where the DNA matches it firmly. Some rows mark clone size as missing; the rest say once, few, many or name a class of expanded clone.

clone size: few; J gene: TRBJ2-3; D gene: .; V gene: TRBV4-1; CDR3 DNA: TGCGCCAGCAGCCTGACTAGATTGCAGCCGCATACGCAGTATTTT; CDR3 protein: CASSLTRLQPHTQYF
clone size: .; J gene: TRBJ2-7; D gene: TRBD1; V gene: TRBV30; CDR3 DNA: TGTGCCTGGAGTGGACGGACAGGGGGCCCCTCGGAGCAGTACTTC; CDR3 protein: CAWSGRTGGPSEQYF
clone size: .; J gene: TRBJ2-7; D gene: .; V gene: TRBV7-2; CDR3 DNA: TGTGCCAGCAGCTTCCGTCCGGGGTCCTACGAGCAGTACTTC; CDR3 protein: CASSFRPGSYEQYF
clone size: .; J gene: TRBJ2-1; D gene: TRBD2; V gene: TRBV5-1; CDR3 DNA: TGCGCCAGCAGCTCCCTGACTAGCGGGAGTCTCAATGAGCAGTTCTTC; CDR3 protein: CASSSLTSGSLNEQFF
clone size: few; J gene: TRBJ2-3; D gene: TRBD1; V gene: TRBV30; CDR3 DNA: TGTGCCTGGACAGGGGGCTTTAGAGATACGCAGTATTTT; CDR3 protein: CAWTGGFRDTQYF
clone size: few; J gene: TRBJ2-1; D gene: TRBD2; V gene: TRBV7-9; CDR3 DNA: TGTGCCAGCAGCTTAGCTCTAGCGGGGTACAATGAGCAGTTCTTC; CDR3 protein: CASSLALAGYNEQFF
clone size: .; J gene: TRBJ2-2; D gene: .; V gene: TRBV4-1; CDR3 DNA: TGCGCCAGCAGCCAAGATTGGACAAACACCGGGGAGCTGTTTTTT; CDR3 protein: CASSQDWTNTGELFF
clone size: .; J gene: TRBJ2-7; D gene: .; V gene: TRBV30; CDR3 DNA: TGTGCCTGGACCGATCGGGGAGTACCCTACGAGCAGTACTTC; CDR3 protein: CAWTDRGVPYEQYF
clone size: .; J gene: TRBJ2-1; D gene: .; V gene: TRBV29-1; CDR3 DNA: TGCAGCGTTTCGGGGCGGGCCTACAATGAGCAGTTCTTC; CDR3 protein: CSVSGRAYNEQFF
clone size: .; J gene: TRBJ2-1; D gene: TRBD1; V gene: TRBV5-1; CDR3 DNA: TGCGCCAGCAGCTTACAGGGGGCCGGGGATGAGCAGTTCTTC; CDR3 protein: CASSLQGAGDEQFF
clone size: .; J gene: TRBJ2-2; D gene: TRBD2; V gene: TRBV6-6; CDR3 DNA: TGTGCCAGCAGTTACGACGGGAGGCCGAACACCGGGGAGCTGTTTTTT; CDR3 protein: CASSYDGRPNTGELFF
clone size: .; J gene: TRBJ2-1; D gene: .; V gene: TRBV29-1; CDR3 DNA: TGCAGCGCTTCGACAGGTTACAATGAGCAGTTCTTC; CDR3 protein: CSASTGYNEQFF
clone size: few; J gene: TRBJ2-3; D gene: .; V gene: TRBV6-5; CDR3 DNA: TGTGCCAGCAGTTATCGGACCAGCACAGATACGCAGTATTTT; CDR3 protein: CASSYRTSTDTQYF
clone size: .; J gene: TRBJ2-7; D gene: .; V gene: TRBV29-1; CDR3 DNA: TGCAGCGTTGGCAGCTACGAGCAGTACTTC; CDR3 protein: CSVGSYEQYF
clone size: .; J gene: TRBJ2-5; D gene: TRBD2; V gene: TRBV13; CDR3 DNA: TGTGCCAGCAGCAAGACTAGCAGCCAAGAGACCCAGTACTTC; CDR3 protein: CASSKTSSQETQYF
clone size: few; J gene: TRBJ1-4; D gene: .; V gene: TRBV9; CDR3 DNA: TGTGCCAGCAGCGTAGACGCGGCAACTAATGAAAAACTGTTTTTT; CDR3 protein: CASSVDAATNEKLFF
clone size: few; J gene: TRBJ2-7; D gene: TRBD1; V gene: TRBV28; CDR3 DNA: TGTGCCAGCAGTATCCCGGGACAGCCTAAATCCTACGAGCAGTACTTC; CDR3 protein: CASSIPGQPKSYEQYF
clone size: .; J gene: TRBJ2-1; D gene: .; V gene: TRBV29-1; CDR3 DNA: TGCAGCGCAGGTTTTAATGAGCAGTTCTTC; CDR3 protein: CSAGFNEQFF
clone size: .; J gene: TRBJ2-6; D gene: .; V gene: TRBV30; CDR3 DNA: TGTGCCTGGAAAGGGTACAGCTCTGGGGCCAACGTCCTGACTTTC; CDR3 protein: CAWKGYSSGANVLTF
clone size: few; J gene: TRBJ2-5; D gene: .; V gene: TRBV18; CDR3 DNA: TGTGCCAGCTCGCCCGGCGGGACGGAGACCCAGTACTTC; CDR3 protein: CASSPGGTETQYF
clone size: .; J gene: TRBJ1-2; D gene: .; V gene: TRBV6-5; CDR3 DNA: TGTGCCAGCAGTCGGACGGATCATAATGGCTACACCTTC; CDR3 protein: CASSRTDHNGYTF
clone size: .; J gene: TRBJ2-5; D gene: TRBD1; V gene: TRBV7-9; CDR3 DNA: TGTGCCAGCAGCCCGGGACAGGGGGGGACGGAGACCCAGTACTTC; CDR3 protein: CASSPGQGGTETQYF
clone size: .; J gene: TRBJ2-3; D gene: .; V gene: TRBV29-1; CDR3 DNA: TGCAGCGTTGAAGCCCCTAGCGGCACAGATACGCAGTATTTT; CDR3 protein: CSVEAPSGTDTQYF
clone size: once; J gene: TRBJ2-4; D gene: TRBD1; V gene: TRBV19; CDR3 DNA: TGTGCCAGTACCCGACAGGGGGCGTACATTCAGTACTTC; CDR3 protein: CASTRQGAYIQYF
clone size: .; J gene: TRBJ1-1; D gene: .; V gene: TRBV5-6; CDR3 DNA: TGTGCCAGCAGCCCTGCGGATCGTAATGAAGCTTTCTTT; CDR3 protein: CASSPADRNEAFF
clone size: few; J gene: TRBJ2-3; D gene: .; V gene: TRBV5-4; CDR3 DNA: TGTGCCAGCACCCGCAGTCCAGATACGCAGTATTTT; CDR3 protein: CASTRSPDTQYF
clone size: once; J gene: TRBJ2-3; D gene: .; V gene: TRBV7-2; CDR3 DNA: TGTGCCAGCAGCCCGGGGTCGTATACGCAGTATTTT; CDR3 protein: CASSPGSYTQYF
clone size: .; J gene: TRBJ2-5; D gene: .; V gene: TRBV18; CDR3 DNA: TGTGCCAGCTCACCACCTTTGGGGAAAGAGACCCAGTACTTC; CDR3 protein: CASSPPLGKETQYF